In its sample, the clone carrying this T cell receptor (beta chain) was seen once. What it binds is unknown. These data belong to a study of T-cell memory formation after mild COVID-19. Study background: Clustering of TCRs was largely donor specific. Overall study findings and caveats: Some clones that responded turned up in pre-infection memory, which suggests that cross-reactive memory joined in.

The CDR3 is 13 residues long. Looked up from germline, CDR1 is MNHEY and CDR2 is SVGEGT. Trimming at V came to 6 bases and at J to 3 bases, leaving 0 bases not matched to a gene. cDNA libraries for TCR alpha and TCR beta, carrying sample barcodes and UMIs, came from 5'RACE with constant-segment primers. TCRdb redid the calling of the 5' RACE reads with MiXCR, one entry per CDR3 protein. Of roughly 99,000 distinct CDR3 sequences in the sample, around 14% were seen once. The receptor was derived from a man aged 18 to 30 who had mild COVID-19 (a few samples of this study predate the infection). Cell type and time point are not known. The sequenced sample was PBMCs or a T cell subset sorted from them (not recorded which). V usage is TRBV6-2 or TRBV6-3 and J usage is TRBJ2-2; 8 positions match TRBD2. The CDR3 nucleotides read TGTGCCAGCAGCGGGGGGGACACCGGGGAGCTGTTTTTT. Its translation is CASSGGDTGELFF.